The T cell receptor beta chain under discussion was sequenced for a study of response to subunit inactivated influenza vaccine (dated by TCRdb to the late 2010s). Describing the broader study: Deep quantitative profiling of the T cell receptor repertoire was used in the study to follow responses to a trivalent subunit inactivated influenza vaccine. Overall study results and their limits: It was suggested by the authors that each seasonal influenza vaccination may recruit only a limited number of new T cells.

Measured from the cysteine to the phenylalanine, the CDR3 is 14 residues long. Kept here is only the CDR3 DNA, which spans 42 bases and is read in frame from base 1. Unmatched junction bases come to 7, with V trimmed by 4 bases and J by 4 bases. Based on the germline V gene, the CDR1 and CDR2 sequences are SQVTM and ANQGSEA. The library relied on RT-PCR. Sequencing took place on an Illumina HiSeq 2500. TCRdb ran its own pipeline on the public reads, namely fastp trimming at Q25 and MiXCR clone calling, and kept in-frame beta chains. Rows with one shared CDR3 protein collapse into an entry with the most common genes and DNA. The table for this sample lists approximately 530,000 distinct CDR3 sequences; 7.2% of them were counted only once. Under 15% of the sample is held by the ten biggest clonotypes. A remark on this clonotype: No antigen is known for it. No base quality information exists; no much larger clone differs at one position.

The sequence came from a man aged 45 to 75 who received an inactivated influenza vaccine. Donor details come from another sample of the same person, matched by shared clones. The input for sequencing was PBMCs from blood, taken less than 30 months after vaccination. The rearranged chain carries TRBV29-1 and TRBJ2-5; 9 junctional bases match TRBD2. CDR3 region: CSVAGTSPRETQYF. The sequenced DNA: TGCAGCGTTGCCGGGACTAGCCCTAGAGAGACCCAGTACTTC.